The 4 T cell receptor beta chains reported below all come from one sample, sequenced in a study of blood T cell repertoires in COVID-19. The method was immunoSEQ multiplex PCR; TCRdb's version includes in-frame clones alone and lacks a portion of them. The table shows over 85,000 clones, with about 79% occurring only once. The sequenced sample was peripheral blood. These receptors all come from a man between 60 and 75 years old with acute or convalescent COVID-19.

This chain joins TRBV7-2 and TRBJ1-5; D is possibly TRBD1 (6 bases). CDR1 SGHTA and CDR2 FQGNSA come from the germline V gene. V lost 0 bases and J 1 base, leaving 7 bases between the germline ends. The CDR3 totals 15 residues. CDR3 sequence (DNA): TGTGCCAGCAGCTTAGCGCAGGGGAGCAATCAGCCCCAGCATTTT. Translation gives CASSLAQGSNQPQHF. The complete variable domain, with remaining parts taken from reference TRBV7-2 and TRBJ1-5, reads GAGVSQSPSNKVTEKGKDVELRCDPISGHTALYWYRQSLGQGLEFLIYFQGNSAPDKSGLPSDRFSAERTGGSVSTLTIQRTQQEDSAVYLCASSLAQGSNQPQHFGDGTRLSIL.

The V and J genes are TRBV19 and TRBJ2-6; TRBD2 might be the D (5 bases). Trimming took off 0 bases at V and 4 bases at J, with 7 bases between the two ends. Germline CDR1 reads LNHDA; CDR2 reads SQIVND (reference sequence). The CDR3 is 15 residues long. The CDR3 loop reads CASSIDPGGANVLTF. The CDR3 coding sequence is TGTGCCAGTAGTATAGATCCGGGGGGGGCCAACGTCCTGACTTTC.

V gene TRBV18 combines with J gene TRBJ1-1; D not certain. CDR1 KGHSH and CDR2 LQKENI come from the germline V gene. There are 12 residues in the CDR3. V was pared by 2 bases and J by 7 bases, with 8 bases between. The CDR3 DNA is TGTGCCAGCTCACCAGATGCCGGTGAAGCTTTCTTT. This codes for CASSPDAGEAFF.

This chain joins TRBV18 and TRBJ2-3; D is perhaps TRBD1 (6 bases). The V and J ends lost 4 bases and 2 bases respectively, with 16 bases between them. The CDR3 length is 16 residues. Germline V gene lookup returns CDR1 KGHSH and CDR2 LQKENI. The CDR3 DNA reads TGTGCCAGCTCACAGATCGGGACACCCTACACAGATACGCAGTATTTT. Translation gives CASSQIGTPYTDTQYF.